This T cell receptor beta chain originates from a study of blood T cell repertoires in COVID-19. This CDR3 has 14 residues. Germline V gene sequence: CDR1 SGHRS, CDR2 YFSETQ. In the case of this clone: At one end, the junction sequence differs from germline, possibly due to a read error.

Original analysis: Reference gene primer amplification in the assay estimated nucleated cell counts. Clones were read by immunoSEQ multiplex PCR, and TCRdb kept only the in-frame ones, dropping some. The V and J calls and clone size were taken over from that table, and D and trimming were inferred from the DNA. In the table there are about 210,000 clones, 70% to 85% of which are singletons. Sequencing input: peripheral blood. The sequence derives from a man in his forties who had recovered from COVID-19. V is TRBV5-1 and J is TRBJ2-7; D assignment may be TRBD1 or TRBD2 (7 bases each). CDR3 in DNA: TGCGCCAGCAGATTGGGACAGCCGGGGGGCGAGCAGTACTTC. Its protein product is CASRLGQPGGEQYF.